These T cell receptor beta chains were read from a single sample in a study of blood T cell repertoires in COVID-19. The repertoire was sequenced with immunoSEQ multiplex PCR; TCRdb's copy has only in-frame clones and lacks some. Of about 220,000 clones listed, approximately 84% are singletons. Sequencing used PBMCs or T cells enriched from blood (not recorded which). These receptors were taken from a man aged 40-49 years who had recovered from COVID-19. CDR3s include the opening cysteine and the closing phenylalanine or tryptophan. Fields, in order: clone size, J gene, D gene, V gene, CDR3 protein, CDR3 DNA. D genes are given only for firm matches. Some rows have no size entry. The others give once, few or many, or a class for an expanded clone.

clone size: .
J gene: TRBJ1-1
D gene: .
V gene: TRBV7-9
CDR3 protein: CASSPQTEAFF
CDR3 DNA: TGTGCCAGCAGCCCCCAAACTGAAGCTTTCTTT

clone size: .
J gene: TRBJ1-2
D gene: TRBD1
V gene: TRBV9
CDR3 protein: CASSHGTGNYGYTF
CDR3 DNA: TGTGCCAGCAGCCATGGGACAGGGAACTATGGCTACACCTTC

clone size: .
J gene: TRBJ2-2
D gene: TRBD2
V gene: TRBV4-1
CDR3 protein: CASSQDQVAGESTGELFF
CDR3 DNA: TGCGCCAGCAGCCAAGATCAGGTAGCGGGAGAAAGCACCGGGGAGCTGTTTTTT

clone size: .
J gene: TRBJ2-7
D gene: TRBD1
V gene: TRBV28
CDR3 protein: CASSPAGTGISYEQYF
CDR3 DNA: TGTGCCAGCAGTCCGGCCGGGACAGGGATATCCTACGAGCAGTACTTC

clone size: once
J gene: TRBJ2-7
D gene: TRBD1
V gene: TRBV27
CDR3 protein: CASRITGTGGYEQYF
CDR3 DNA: TGTGCCAGCAGAATTACCGGGACAGGGGGCTACGAGCAGTACTTC

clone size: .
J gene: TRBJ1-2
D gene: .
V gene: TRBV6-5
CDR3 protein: CASGYQDRGFF
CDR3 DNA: TGTGCCAGCGGGTACCAAGACAGAGGCTTCTTC

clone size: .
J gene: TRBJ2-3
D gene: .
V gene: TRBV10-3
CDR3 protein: CAITPGLQRTDTQYF
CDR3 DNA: TGTGCCATCACTCCGGGACTTCAACGCACAGATACGCAGTATTTT

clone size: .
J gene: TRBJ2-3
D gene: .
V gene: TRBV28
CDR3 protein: CASSIPSGLPRADTQYF
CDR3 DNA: TGTGCCAGCAGTATACCCTCGGGACTTCCGAGGGCAGATACGCAGTATTTT

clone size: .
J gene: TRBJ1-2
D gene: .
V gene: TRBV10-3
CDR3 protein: CAISAPGEGPSNYGYTF
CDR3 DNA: TGTGCCATCAGTGCCCCGGGGGAGGGGCCCTCTAACTATGGCTACACCTTC

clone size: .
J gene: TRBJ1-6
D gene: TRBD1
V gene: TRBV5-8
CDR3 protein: CASSLTGAHNSPLHF
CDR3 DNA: TGTGCCAGCAGCTTGACAGGGGCCCATAATTCACCCCTCCACTTT

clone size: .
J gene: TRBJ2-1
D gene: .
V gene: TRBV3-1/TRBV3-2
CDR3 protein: CASSPRAGRRGNEQFF
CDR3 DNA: TGTGCCAGCAGCCCCAGAGCGGGACGGAGGGGGAATGAGCAGTTCTTC

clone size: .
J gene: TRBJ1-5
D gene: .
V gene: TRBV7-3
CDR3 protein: CASSLATEQPQHF
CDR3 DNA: TGTGCCAGCAGCTTAGCCACGGAGCAGCCCCAGCATTTT

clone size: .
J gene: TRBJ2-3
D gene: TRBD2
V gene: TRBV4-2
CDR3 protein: CASSQPASGRGTDTQYF
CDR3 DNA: TGTGCCAGCAGCCAACCCGCTAGCGGGAGAGGCACAGATACGCAGTATTTT

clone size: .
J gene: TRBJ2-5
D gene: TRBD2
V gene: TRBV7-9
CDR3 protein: CASSDRGGIAETQYF
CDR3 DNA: TGTGCCAGCAGCGACCGCGGGGGGATTGCGGAGACCCAGTACTTC

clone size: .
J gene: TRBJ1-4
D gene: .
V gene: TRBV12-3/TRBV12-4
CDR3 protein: CASSRAGNEKLFF
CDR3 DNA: TGTGCCAGCAGCCGGGCAGGGAATGAAAAACTGTTTTTT

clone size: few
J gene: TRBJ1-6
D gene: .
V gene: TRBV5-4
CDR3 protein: CASSLLGGSSYNSPLHF
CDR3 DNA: TGTGCCAGCAGCTTGTTGGGCGGGAGCTCCTATAATTCACCCCTCCACTTT

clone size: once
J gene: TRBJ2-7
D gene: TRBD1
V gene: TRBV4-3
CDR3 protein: CASSQRTGGWYEQYF
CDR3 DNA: TGCGCCAGCAGCCAACGGACAGGGGGCTGGTACGAGCAGTACTTC

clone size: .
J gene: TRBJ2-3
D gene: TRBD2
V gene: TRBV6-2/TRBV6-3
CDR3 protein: CASSWRLAGDLAGTDTQYF
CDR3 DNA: TGTGCCAGCAGTTGGCGGCTAGCGGGAGATTTAGCGGGCACAGATACGCAGTATTTT

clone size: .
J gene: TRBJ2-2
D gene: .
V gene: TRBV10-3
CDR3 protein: CAIGQSGELFF
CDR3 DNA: TGTGCCATCGGACAATCCGGGGAGCTGTTTTTT

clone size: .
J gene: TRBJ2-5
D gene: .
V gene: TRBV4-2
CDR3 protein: CASSQESRGLAQETQYF
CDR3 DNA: TGTGCCAGCAGCCAAGAATCAAGGGGACTGGCTCAAGAGACCCAGTACTTC

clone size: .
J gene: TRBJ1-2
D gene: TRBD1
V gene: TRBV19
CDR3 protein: CASSSPQVDRDGYTF
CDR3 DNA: TGTGCCAGTAGTTCCCCCCAAGTGGACAGGGACGGCTACACCTTC

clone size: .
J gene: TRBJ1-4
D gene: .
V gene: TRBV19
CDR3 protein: CASRRQYGNEKLFF
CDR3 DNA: TGTGCCAGTCGGCGACAGTACGGTAATGAAAAACTGTTTTTT

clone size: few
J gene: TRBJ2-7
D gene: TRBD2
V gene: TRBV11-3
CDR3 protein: CASSASSGNSYEQYF
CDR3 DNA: TGTGCCAGCAGCGCGTCTAGCGGGAATTCCTACGAGCAGTACTTC

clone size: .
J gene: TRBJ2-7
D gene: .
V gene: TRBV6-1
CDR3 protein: CASSELSAGLSEQYF
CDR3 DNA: TGTGCCAGCAGTGAACTCTCGGCGGGTCTAAGCGAGCAGTACTTC

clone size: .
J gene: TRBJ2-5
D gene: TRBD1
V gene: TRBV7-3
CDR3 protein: CASSIDRDETQYF
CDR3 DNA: TGTGCCAGCAGCATAGACAGGGATGAGACCCAGTACTTC

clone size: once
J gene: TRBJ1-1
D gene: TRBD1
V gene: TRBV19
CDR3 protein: CASSLDRVMNTEAFF
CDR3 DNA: TGTGCCAGTAGTCTAGACAGGGTAATGAACACTGAAGCTTTCTTT

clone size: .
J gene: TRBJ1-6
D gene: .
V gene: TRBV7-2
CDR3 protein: CASSLTAPSPLHF
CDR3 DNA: TGTGCCAGCAGTCTAACCGCCCCCTCACCCCTCCACTTT

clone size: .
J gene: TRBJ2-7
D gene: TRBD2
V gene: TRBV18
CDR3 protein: CASSIGLAYSYEQYF
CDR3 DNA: TGTGCCAGCTCTATCGGACTAGCGTACTCCTACGAGCAGTACTTC

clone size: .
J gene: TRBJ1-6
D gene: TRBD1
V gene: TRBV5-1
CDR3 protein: CASSLGTGESPLHF
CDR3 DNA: TGCGCCAGCAGCTTGGGGACAGGGGAGTCACCCCTCCACTTT

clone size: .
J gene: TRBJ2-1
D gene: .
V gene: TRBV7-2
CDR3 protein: CASSLSGFYNEQFF
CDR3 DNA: TGTGCCAGCAGCTTAAGCGGTTTCTACAATGAGCAGTTCTTC

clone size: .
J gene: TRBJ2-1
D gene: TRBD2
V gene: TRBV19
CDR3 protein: CASRRTGTSGGAVQFF
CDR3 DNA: TGTGCCAGTAGAAGAACCGGGACTAGCGGGGGGGCGGTGCAGTTCTTC

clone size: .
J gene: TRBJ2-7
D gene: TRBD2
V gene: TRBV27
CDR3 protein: CASSHSGTAYEQYF
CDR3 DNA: TGTGCCAGCAGTCATAGCGGGACCGCCTACGAGCAGTACTTC

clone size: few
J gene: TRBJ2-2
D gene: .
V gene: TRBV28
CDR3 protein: CASSFGHNTGELFF
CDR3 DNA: TGTGCCAGCAGTTTTGGACACAACACCGGGGAGCTGTTTTTT

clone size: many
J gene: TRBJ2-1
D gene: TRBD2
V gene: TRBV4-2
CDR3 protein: CASSLTSGGDNEQFF
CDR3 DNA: TGTGCCAGCAGCCTGACTAGCGGGGGGGACAATGAGCAGTTCTTC

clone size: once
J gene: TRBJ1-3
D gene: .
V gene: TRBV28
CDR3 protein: CASLRFSGNTIYF
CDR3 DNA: TGTGCCAGCCTACGCTTCTCTGGAAACACCATATATTTT

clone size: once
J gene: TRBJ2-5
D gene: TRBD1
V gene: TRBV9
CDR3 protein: CASSRGQPAETQYF
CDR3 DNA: TGTGCCAGCAGCAGGGGACAGCCCGCGGAGACCCAGTACTTC

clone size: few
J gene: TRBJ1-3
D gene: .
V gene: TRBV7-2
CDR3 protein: CASSLLGGAGNTIYF
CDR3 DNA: TGTGCCAGCAGCTTACTCGGGGGGGCTGGAAACACCATATATTTT